This T cell receptor (beta chain) is from a study of technical replicates of blood from a handful of donors. TCRdb's copy holds only in-frame clones and misses some; the assay was immunoSEQ multiplex PCR. In the table there are 95,000 to 100,000 clones, roughly 95% of which are singletons. Trimming took 2 bases from V and 2 from J, leaving 15 bases between them. The germline CDR1 and CDR2 sequences are MNHNY and SVGAGI (reference sequence). CDR3 length: 16 amino acids. The origin of this receptor is a human donor in good health. V is TRBV6-6 and J is TRBJ1-1; no firm D call. Sequencing was carried out using T cells isolated from PBMCs. CDR3 nucleotides: TGTGCCAGCAGTTACACTGAATTGCGTTTTAACACTGAAGCTTTCTTT. Encoded protein: CASSYTELRFNTEAFF.